Listed below are T cell receptor beta chains from one sample, sequenced in a study of T-cell memory formation after mild COVID-19. TCRdb reprocessed the 5' RACE reads with MiXCR, giving one entry per CDR3 protein. This repertoire shows hundreds of thousands of distinct CDR3 sequences, roughly 20% found once; its top ten account for approximately 13%. Specimen: PBMCs or a T cell subset sorted from them (not recorded which). These receptors were taken from an adult woman who had mild COVID-19 (a few samples of this study predate the infection). Cell type and time point are not known. CDR3s include the opening cysteine and the closing phenylalanine or tryptophan. Fields, in order: CDR3 DNA, CDR3 protein, J gene, D gene, clone size, V gene. D genes are given only for firm matches. A row's size may be missing; if present it is once, few, many or a size class.

TGTGCCAGCACGAGGGGAGATGCTAATGAAAAACTGTTTTTT CASTRGDANEKLFF TRBJ1-4 - once TRBV6-5
TGTGCCAGCAGTTTAGACAGTATCACCATGAACACTGAAGCTTTCTTT CASSLDSITMNTEAFF TRBJ1-1 - - TRBV12-3/TRBV12-4
TGTGCCAGCAGCTCAGCCCCGGGACAGGAGAACTATGGCTACACCTTC CASSSAPGQENYGYTF TRBJ1-2 TRBD1 few TRBV7-9
TGTGCCAGCAGCCCGAGCGGGGGGGCCGCCCCAGATACGCAGTATTTT CASSPSGGAAPDTQYF TRBJ2-3 TRBD2 - TRBV7-9
TGTGCCAGCAGGGGGCGATTGAACACTGAAGCTTTCTTT CASRGRLNTEAFF TRBJ1-1 - few TRBV6-5
TGCGCCAGCAGCTTACGGGGGACTAGCGGGAACAATGAGCAGTTCTTC CASSLRGTSGNNEQFF TRBJ2-1 TRBD2 - TRBV5-1
TGTGCCTGGGTACCCGGGGAGCTCTACAATGAGCAGTTCTTC CAWVPGELYNEQFF TRBJ2-1 - few TRBV30
TGTGCCAGCGGGACTAGCGGGAACCTAGTACGCGAGCAGTACTTC CASGTSGNLVREQYF TRBJ2-7 TRBD2 few TRBV7-9
TGCGCCAGCAGCTTGAAGGGCGGGACATCGTTTGAGACCCAGTACTTC CASSLKGGTSFETQYF TRBJ2-5 - few TRBV5-1
TGTGCCAGCAGCCCAATTAGCGGAGGTCGTTACAATGAGCAGTTCTTC CASSPISGGRYNEQFF TRBJ2-1 - few TRBV11-2
TGTGCCAGCAGCCCTGGTGCTGCGAGCTCCTATAATTCACCCCTCCACTTT CASSPGAASSYNSPLHF TRBJ1-6 - many TRBV11-2
TGTGCCAGCAGTTCCCACAGGGAATCGGCTGAAGCTTTCTTT CASSSHRESAEAFF TRBJ1-1 - - TRBV12-3/TRBV12-4
TGTGCCAGTAGTATAGAGCCGCTTAACACTGAAGCTTTCTTT CASSIEPLNTEAFF TRBJ1-1 - - TRBV19
TGCGCCAGCAGCAGCGGGCCCAGCGGGAGCACAGATACGCAGTATTTT CASSSGPSGSTDTQYF TRBJ2-3 - - TRBV5-1
TGCAGTGCTAAATCGGGCTCAAACATTCAGTACTTC CSAKSGSNIQYF TRBJ2-4 - many TRBV20-1
TGTGCCAGCAGCCGAGTAATCACAGATACGCAGTATTTT CASSRVITDTQYF TRBJ2-3 - few TRBV11-2
TGTGCCTGGAGTGGTGAACCCGCGGTCATCCGCGTCAACCTCTATGGCTACACCTTC CAWSGEPAVIRVNLYGYTF TRBJ1-2 - - TRBV30
TGCGCCAGCAGCTTTCGTACTAGCGGGGGGGCTAGCACAGATACGCAGTATTTT CASSFRTSGGASTDTQYF TRBJ2-3 TRBD2 few TRBV5-1
TGTGCCAGCAGTTATGGGACTAGCGGGGGAGAGACCCAGTACTTC CASSYGTSGGETQYF TRBJ2-5 TRBD2 - TRBV13
TGTGCCAGCAGAACCGACAGCACAGATACGCAGTATTTT CASRTDSTDTQYF TRBJ2-3 - - TRBV2
TGTGCCACCAGCAGAGAAATCGGAACGGCTTCCTACGAGCAGTACTTC CATSREIGTASYEQYF TRBJ2-7 - - TRBV15
TGTGCCAGCAGTTTTAGCGGGATTCGGGTGTGGCAAGAGACCCAGTACTTC CASSFSGIRVWQETQYF TRBJ2-5 TRBD2 - TRBV27
TGTGCCAGCAGTTTTTTTGCTACTAGGAGCTCCTACAATGAGCAGTTCTTC CASSFFATRSSYNEQFF TRBJ2-1 - few TRBV6-5
TGTGCCAGCAGCTTAGGGGTCCGCACAGATACGCAGTATTTT CASSLGVRTDTQYF TRBJ2-3 - many TRBV7-3
TGTGCCAGCAGCCCCCCGGGTCCCAGGGGTGGGTCGACTGAAGCTTTCTTT CASSPPGPRGGSTEAFF TRBJ1-1 - - TRBV3-1
TGTGCCAGAAGCTTAGCGGGAGGCCCCCCATACGAGCAGTACTTC CARSLAGGPPYEQYF TRBJ2-7 TRBD2 - TRBV11-2
TGTGCCACCAGTGACGGAAATTCACCCCTCCACTTT CATSDGNSPLHF TRBJ1-6 - few TRBV24-1
TGCGCCAGCAGCCCGGGCCCGGCAACTCAGCCCCAGCATTTT CASSPGPATQPQHF TRBJ1-5 - few TRBV4-3
TGTGCCAGCAGCTCAACCGAATTCAGTCGGGGAGAAACCTACGAGCAGTACTTC CASSSTEFSRGETYEQYF TRBJ2-7 - few TRBV7-6
TGCGCCAGCAGCTTGGAGGCGGGGGCGGCCCAAGAGACCCAGTACTTC CASSLEAGAAQETQYF TRBJ2-5 - few TRBV5-1
TGTGCCAGCAGTTTTCTATATCAGCCCCAGCATTTT CASSFLYQPQHF TRBJ1-5 - - TRBV12-3/TRBV12-4
TGTGCCAGCAGCTTCGACAGTGGGACCGCTGAAGCTTTCTTT CASSFDSGTAEAFF TRBJ1-1 - - TRBV7-9
TGTGCCAGCAGCAAACAGCGGGGCTACGAGCAGTACTTC CASSKQRGYEQYF TRBJ2-7 TRBD2 few TRBV7-6
TGTGCCAGCAGTGAATTGATTCGCGGTAGCGGGAGCTCCTACGAGCAGTACTTC CASSELIRGSGSSYEQYF TRBJ2-7 TRBD2 - TRBV6-1
TGTGCCAGCAGCTCCCGGACCGTGTGGGACCCAGCTAACTATGGCTACACCTTC CASSSRTVWDPANYGYTF TRBJ1-2 - - TRBV7-9
TGCAGTGCTCCCGAGGCAGGGAACGAGCAGTACTTC CSAPEAGNEQYF TRBJ2-7 - - TRBV20-1
TGCGCCAGCAGCTTGGCCAACAGAGGACTTAACTATGGCTACACCTTC CASSLANRGLNYGYTF TRBJ1-2 - - TRBV5-1
TGTGCCAGCAGCCAACTCCGGAAGGGACCTTACAATGAGCAGTTCTTC CASSQLRKGPYNEQFF TRBJ2-1 - - TRBV3-1
TGTGCCAGCAGTCAAGTACTAGCGACGGGGGATACGCAGTATTTT CASSQVLATGDTQYF TRBJ2-3 TRBD2 once TRBV12-3/TRBV12-4
TGCGCCAGCAGCCCGGCCAGTGCCGACACCGGGGAGCTGTTTTTT CASSPASADTGELFF TRBJ2-2 - - TRBV4-1
TGTGCCAGCAGCCTCTTGGACCAAGAGACCCAGTACTTC CASSLLDQETQYF TRBJ2-5 - - TRBV5-6
TGTGCCAGCAGCTTGTGGAGCGCAGATACGCAGTATTTT CASSLWSADTQYF TRBJ2-3 - - TRBV5-6
TGCGCCAGCAGCCATTCGCTAGGTACACAAGGTGGCGAGCAGTACTTC CASSHSLGTQGGEQYF TRBJ2-7 - few TRBV4-1
TGTGCCAGCACCTCTGGGGTCGGAGGGATCAATCAGCCCCAGCATTTT CASTSGVGGINQPQHF TRBJ1-5 - - TRBV12-3/TRBV12-4
TGTGCCAGCACCCGGGGCCAACTTAACACTGAAGCTTTCTTT CASTRGQLNTEAFF TRBJ1-1 - - TRBV14
TGTGCCACCAGTGCGATTCCGGGACAGGGGGCACAGGAACGGTCCGGGGAGCTGTTTTTT CATSAIPGQGAQERSGELFF TRBJ2-2 TRBD1 - TRBV24-1
TGTGCCAGCAGCCCCGGGACAGGGGCTCCCGAGCAGTACTTC CASSPGTGAPEQYF TRBJ2-7 TRBD1 - TRBV6-1
TGTGCCAGCAGCCAACACAGGGGGCGAGGTACAGATACGCAGTATTTT CASSQHRGRGTDTQYF TRBJ2-3 TRBD1 - TRBV4-2
TGTGCCAGCAGTGACTTGAGTCAGGGGGCGGGCAGGAGTAATCAGCCCCAGCATTTT CASSDLSQGAGRSNQPQHF TRBJ1-5 TRBD1 - TRBV6-4
TGCGCCAGCAGCTGGCCGGACATACAAGAGACCCAGTACTTC CASSWPDIQETQYF TRBJ2-5 - few TRBV5-1
TGTGCCAGCACCCGAGGTATCCAAAACATTCAGTACTTC CASTRGIQNIQYF TRBJ2-4 - few TRBV12-3/TRBV12-4
TGCGCCAGCAGCTTGGAGACTAGACCGTACCAAGAGACCCAGTACTTC CASSLETRPYQETQYF TRBJ2-5 - few TRBV5-1
TGTGCCAGCAGTTGGCGACAGGGCCTGGCCAACGTCCTGACTTTC CASSWRQGLANVLTF TRBJ2-6 TRBD1 few TRBV12-3/TRBV12-4
TGTGCCAGCAGCCCTTGGACAGGGGTGACTTATGGCTACACCTTC CASSPWTGVTYGYTF TRBJ1-2 TRBD1 - TRBV11-2
TGCAGTGCTAGCCGGACAGGGCAGGTAGCTTTCTTT CSASRTGQVAFF TRBJ1-1 TRBD1 - TRBV20-1